A single sample is the source of the 26 T cell receptor beta chains below, sequenced in a study of control samples from healthy donors and cancer patients (dated by TCRdb to the early 2020s). Library construction relied on the immunoSEQ multiplex PCR assay. In TCRdb, the immuneACCESS table is reduced to in-frame sequences with V and J assigned. These tables do not hold every clone; where another copy was compared, an unresolved V gene accounts for under half, and the others remain unexplained. Recorded for this sample are about 120,000 clones; about 88% of them occurred a single time. Jointly, the top ten make up about 2.1% of the sample. Material: blood. The receptors stem from a woman aged 70-85 years in good health.

J is TRBJ1-6 and V is TRBV3-1 (or the pseudogene TRBV3-2); no firm D call. Germline-derived CDR1 and CDR2 are LGHDT and YNNKEL (reference sequence). Trimming cost V 1 base and J 8 bases, with 12 bases left between them. The CDR3 consists of 15 residues. The DNA for the CDR3 is TGTGCCAGCAGCCAAGTGGCGATGATGGATTCACCCCTCCACTTT. Protein: CASSQVAMMDSPLHF.

V and J are TRBV5-1 and TRBJ1-1; 9 bases align to TRBD1. The CDR3 extends over 14 amino acids. Unmatched junction bases numbered 6, after V lost 4 bases and J lost 5 bases. Per germline, CDR1 SGHRS and CDR2 YFSETQ. CDR3 region: CASSQGTGWTEAFF. For the CDR3, the DNA is TGCGCCAGCAGCCAAGGGACAGGGTGGACTGAAGCTTTCTTT.

This sequence joins TRBV7-8 and TRBJ1-1; D gene uncertain. Germline assignment: CDR1 SGHVS and CDR2 FQNEAQ. The germline V and J ends were trimmed by 0 bases and 3 bases, with 14 bases remaining between them. The CDR3 extends over 16 amino acids. CDR3 DNA sequence: TGTGCCAGCAGCTTAGCCAGGATTTATGAGTACACTGAAGCTTTCTTT. Its translation is CASSLARIYEYTEAFF.

The V and J genes are TRBV7-2 and TRBJ2-5; a weak D match, TRBD2 (6 bases). Germline lookup yields CDR1 SGHTA and CDR2 FQGNSA. CDR3 size: 14 residues. Deletions cut 4 bases from V and 2 bases from J, with 11 bases between. CDR3: CASSYGLSQETQYF. The CDR3 DNA is TGTGCCAGCAGCTACGGACTATCTCAAGAGACCCAGTACTTC.

Here the CDR3 reads CASSLGRGGEKLFF. CDR3 coding DNA: TGTGCCAGCAGCCTTGGCAGGGGTGGGGAAAAACTGTTTTTT. The J gene is TRBJ1-4, the V gene TRBV11-2, with D possibly TRBD1 on 6 matching bases. Trimming left V 5 bases short and J 8 bases short, with 15 bases between. This CDR3 is built from 14 residues. Germline values: CDR1 SGHAT, CDR2 FQNNGV.

This chain uses TRBV27 with TRBJ1-5; weak D call: TRBD1 (5 bases). The germline V gene encodes CDR1 MNHEY and CDR2 SMNVEV (reference sequence). Trimming removed 5 bases at V and 3 bases at J, with 11 bases between. CDR3 size: 14 residues. The CDR3 sequence is CASSTQDSNQPQHF. Written as DNA, the CDR3 is TGTGCCAGCAGTACACAGGATTCCAATCAGCCCCAGCATTTT.

This sequence joins TRBV19 and TRBJ2-1; 12 positions agree with TRBD2. Germline assignment: CDR1 LNHDA and CDR2 SQIVND (reference sequence). V lost 7 bases, J lost 3 bases, and 4 bases stayed unmatched. The CDR3 is 15 amino acids. This chain's CDR3 is CASTRLAGVYNEQFF. Here the CDR3 DNA reads TGTGCCAGTACCAGACTAGCGGGGGTCTACAATGAGCAGTTCTTC. The full variable domain, with the rest looked up from reference TRBV19 and TRBJ2-1, is DGGITQSPKYLFRKEGQNVTLSCEQNLNHDAMYWYRQDPGQGLRLIYYSQIVNDFQKGDIAEGYSVSREKKESFPLTVTSAQKNPTAFYLCASTRLAGVYNEQFFGPGTRLTVL.

The V and J genes are TRBV10-2 and TRBJ1-6; tentatively, D is TRBD1 (6 bases). V lost 4 bases to trimming and J lost 9 bases, with 10 bases between them. The length of the CDR3 is 13 residues. CDR1 WSHSY and CDR2 SAAADI come from the germline V gene. CDR3 bases: TGCGCCAGCAGTGGGCAGGGGACTTCACCCCTCCACTTT. Amino acid sequence: CASSGQGTSPLHF.

The chain is built from TRBV7-9 and TRBJ1-6; 9 positions match TRBD1. Germline loops: CDR1 SEHNR, CDR2 FQNEAQ (reference sequence). Germline trimming cut 5 bases from V and 9 bases from J; bases unmatched to any gene: 11. The CDR3 spans 16 residues. In DNA form, the CDR3 reads TGTGCCAGCAGCCGTACCCCGGGACAGGGAGGTTCACCCCTCCACTTT. Protein: CASSRTPGQGGSPLHF.

The chain employs TRBV2 and TRBJ1-2; D is ambiguous. V was shortened by 7 bases and J by 0 bases, with 6 bases between the two germline ends. The germline gives CDR1 SNHLY, CDR2 FYNNEI. This CDR3 has 12 amino acids. The CDR3 is CASMAANYGYTF. The DNA of the CDR3 is TGTGCCAGCATGGCAGCTAACTATGGCTACACCTTC.

The chain combines TRBV7-2 with TRBJ2-5, with 9 bases identical to TRBD2. CDR1 and CDR2 from the germline V gene are SGHTA and FQGNSA. V lost 5 bases, J lost 0 bases, and 4 bases stayed unmatched. The CDR3 totals 15 residues. The CDR3 is CASSGAGGYQETQYF. In DNA form, the CDR3 reads TGTGCCAGCAGCGGGGCGGGGGGGTACCAAGAGACCCAGTACTTC.

This chain uses TRBV5-1 with TRBJ1-2, with 9 bases lining up with TRBD1. The CDR3 has 14 amino acids. Germline CDR1 is SGHRS and CDR2 is YFSETQ. Germline trimming cut 4 bases from V and 5 bases from J; bases unmatched to any gene: 6. CDR3 coding DNA: TGCGCCAGCAGCGTTTGGGACAGGGAATATGGCTACACCTTC. Its translation is CASSVWDREYGYTF.

This chain uses TRBV7-8 with TRBJ1-5; D is unclear. The ends were cut back, 3 bases at V and 1 base at J, with 10 bases in the middle. CDR1 and CDR2 (germline): SGHVS, FQNEAQ. There are 15 residues in the CDR3. The CDR3 DNA is TGTGCCAGCAGCTTCGAACGGGCCAGCAATCAGCCCCAGCATTTT. Translating gives CASSFERASNQPQHF. Looking up the rest from reference TRBV7-8 and TRBJ1-5 gives the full variable domain: GAGVSQSPRYKVAKRGQDVALRCDPISGHVSLFWYQQALGQGPEFLTYFQNEAQLDKSGLPSDRFFAERPEGSVSTLKIQRTQQEDSAVYLCASSFERASNQPQHFGDGTRLSIL.

The J gene is TRBJ1-1, the V gene TRBV7-9, with D possibly TRBD1 on 6 matching bases. V shed 4 bases and J shed 4 bases, with 13 bases lying between them. CDR1 and CDR2 from the germline V gene are SEHNR and FQNEAQ (reference sequence). The CDR3 consists of 14 residues. CDR3 sequence (DNA): TGTGCCAGCAGCTCAACCAGGGGTTCCACTGAAGCTTTCTTT. It specifies CASSSTRGSTEAFF.

V and J are TRBV2 and TRBJ1-2; D unresolved. CDR1 and CDR2 (germline): SNHLY, FYNNEI. The CDR3 has 13 amino acids. Trimming shortened V by 7 bases and J by 8 bases, and 17 bases separated the two germline ends. The CDR3 reads CASKFGGPGGYTF. The CDR3 nucleotides are TGTGCCAGCAAGTTTGGCGGACCGGGAGGCTACACCTTC.

The gene calls are TRBV4-2 and TRBJ2-1; TRBD2 matches at 8 bases. The CDR3 length is 16 residues. V trimming: 1 base; J trimming: 4 bases; junction bases outside the gene matches: 6. Germline CDR1 reads LGHNA; CDR2 reads YNFKEQ. CDR3 nucleotides: TGTGCCAGCAGCCAAGTAGCCGGGGGGGTGTACAATGAGCAGTTCTTC. This encodes CASSQVAGGVYNEQFF.

CDR3 DNA sequence: TGTGCCAGCAGCACGCGGCAAGGACAGTTGGGTGAAGCTTTCTTT. Translated: CASSTRQGQLGEAFF. The V gene is TRBV11-2, the J gene TRBJ1-1; D might be TRBD1 (6 bases). The V gene lost 5 bases and the J gene lost 7 bases, with 20 bases spanning the gap. From germline, CDR1 is SGHAT and CDR2 FQNNGV. This CDR3 comprises 15 residues.

This CDR3 reads CASSPPSGTSGAGELFF. The CDR3 DNA reads TGCGCCAGCAGCCCCCCTTCCGGGACTAGCGGGGCCGGGGAGCTGTTTTTT. This chain uses TRBV5-1 with TRBJ2-2, with 13 bases identical to TRBD2. V lost 4 bases, J lost 6 bases, and 9 bases stayed unmatched. The CDR3 runs to 17 residues. Per the germline V gene, CDR1 is SGHRS and CDR2 is YFSETQ.

This chain connects TRBV11-2 to TRBJ1-2; 8 nucleotides agree with TRBD1. This CDR3 has 13 amino acids. Germline values: CDR1 SGHAT, CDR2 FQNNGV. V lost 4 bases, J lost 9 bases, and 7 bases stayed unmatched. The CDR3 region has the DNA TGTGCCAGCAGCTCTACAGGGGGAGTGAGCTACACCTTC. This sequence encodes CASSSTGGVSYTF.

J is TRBJ1-6 and V is TRBV5-1; D uncertain. V lost 7 bases and J 10 bases, leaving 15 bases between the germline ends. The CDR3 sequence is 13 residues long. Germline V gene lookup returns CDR1 SGHRS and CDR2 YFSETQ. CDR3 DNA: TGCGCCAGCGGAGAGAGGGAGAGATCACCCCTCCACTTT. This codes for CASGERERSPLHF.

The rearrangement links TRBV3-1 (or the pseudogene TRBV3-2) to TRBJ1-3; D uncertain. CDR1 and CDR2 (germline): LGHDT, YNNKEL (reference sequence). The CDR3 runs 14 residues. V lost 3 bases, J lost 4 bases, and 10 bases lay in between. This CDR3 is CASSHDWAGNTIYF. CDR3 nucleotides: TGTGCCAGCAGCCATGACTGGGCAGGAAACACCATATATTTT.

The chain is built from TRBV4-1 and TRBJ1-1; D ambiguous. From germline, CDR1 is MGHRA and CDR2 YSYEKL. The CDR3 is 13 amino acids. Trimming pared 8 bases from V and 3 bases from J, leaving 13 bases between. The CDR3 region has the DNA TGCGCCAGCCTAAATCCCGGGCACACTGAAGCTTTCTTT. Translation gives CASLNPGHTEAFF.

Comments on this clone: A junction boundary mismatches the germline segment, possibly from a read error. This chain links TRBV7-2 with TRBJ2-7; D uncertain. Per the germline V gene, CDR1 is SGHTA and CDR2 is FQGNSA. The CDR3 contains 11 residues. The CDR3 region is CASGLNYEQYF. The DNA for the CDR3 is TGTGCCAGCGGCTTAAACTACGAGCAGTACTTC.

The CDR3 region has the DNA TGTGCCAGCAGCTTGGCCGGGACAGGGTTAGCGGAGCTGTTTTTT. Amino acids: CASSLAGTGLAELFF. This chain joins TRBV5-4 and TRBJ2-2, with TRBD1 matching over 9 bases. Per the germline V gene, CDR1 is SGHNT and CDR2 is YYREEE (reference sequence). The CDR3 contains 15 residues. J was trimmed by 10 bases and V by 0 bases; bases with no gene match: 7.

The V call is TRBV5-6, the J call TRBJ2-2; 9 bases fit TRBD2. After removal of 4 bases from V and 0 bases from J, the junction contained 1 base not matched to a gene. The V gene's germline CDR1 is SGHDT and CDR2 YYEEEE. This CDR3 has 15 residues. CDR3 residues: CASSLAGSNTGELFF. In DNA form, the CDR3 reads TGTGCCAGCAGCCTAGCGGGGTCGAACACCGGGGAGCTGTTTTTT.

Regarding this clone: The sample contains more than one DNA sequence encoding this CDR3. The V and J genes are TRBV12-3 or TRBV12-4 and TRBJ1-2; D not certain. The CDR3 is made up of 13 amino acids. V was cut by 1 base and J by 4 bases, with 7 bases left in between. Written as DNA, the CDR3 is TGTGCCAGCAGTTTAGACAGAACCTATGGCTACACCTTC. The encoded protein is CASSLDRTYGYTF.